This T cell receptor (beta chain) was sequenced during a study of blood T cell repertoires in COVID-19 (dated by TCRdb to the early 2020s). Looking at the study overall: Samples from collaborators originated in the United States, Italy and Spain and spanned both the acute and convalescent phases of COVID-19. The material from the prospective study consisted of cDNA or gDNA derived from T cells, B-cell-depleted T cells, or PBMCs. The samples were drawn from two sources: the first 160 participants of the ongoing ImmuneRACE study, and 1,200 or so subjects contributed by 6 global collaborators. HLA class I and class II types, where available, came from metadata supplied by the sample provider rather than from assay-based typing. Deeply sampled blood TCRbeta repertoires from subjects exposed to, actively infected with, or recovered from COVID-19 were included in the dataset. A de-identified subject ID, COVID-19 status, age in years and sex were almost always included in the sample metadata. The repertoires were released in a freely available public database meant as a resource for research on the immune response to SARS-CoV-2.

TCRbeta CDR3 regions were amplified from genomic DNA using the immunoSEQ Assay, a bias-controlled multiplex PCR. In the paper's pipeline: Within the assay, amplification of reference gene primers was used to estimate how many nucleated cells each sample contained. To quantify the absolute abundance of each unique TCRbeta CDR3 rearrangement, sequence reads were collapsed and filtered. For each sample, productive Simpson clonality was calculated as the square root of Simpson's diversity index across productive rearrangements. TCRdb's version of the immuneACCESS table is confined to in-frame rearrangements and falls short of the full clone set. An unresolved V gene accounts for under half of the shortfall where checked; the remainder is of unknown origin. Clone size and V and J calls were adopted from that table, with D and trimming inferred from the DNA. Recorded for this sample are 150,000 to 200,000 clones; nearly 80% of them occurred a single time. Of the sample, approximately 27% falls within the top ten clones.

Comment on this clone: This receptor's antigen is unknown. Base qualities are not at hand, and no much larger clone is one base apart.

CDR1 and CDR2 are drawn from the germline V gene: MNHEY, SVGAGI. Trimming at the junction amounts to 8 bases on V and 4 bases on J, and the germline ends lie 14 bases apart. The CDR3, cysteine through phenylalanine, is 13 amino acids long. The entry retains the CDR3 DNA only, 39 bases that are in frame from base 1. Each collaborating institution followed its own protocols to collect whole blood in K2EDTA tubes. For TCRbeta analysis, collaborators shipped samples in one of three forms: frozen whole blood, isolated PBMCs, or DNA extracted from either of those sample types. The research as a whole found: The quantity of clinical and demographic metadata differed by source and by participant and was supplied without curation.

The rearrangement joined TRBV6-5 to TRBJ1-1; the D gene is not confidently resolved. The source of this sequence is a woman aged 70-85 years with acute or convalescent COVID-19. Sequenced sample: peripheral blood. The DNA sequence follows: TGTGCCAGCCCCTCGTCTGCGAGCACTGAAGCTTTCTTT. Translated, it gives CASPSSASTEAFF.